This paragraph covers one T cell receptor beta chain sequence. The source of the sample is a study of T cell repertoires in cytomegalovirus infection. On the study more broadly: Carrying CMV and the relevant HLA type showed in public TCR beta signatures.

The length of the CDR3 is 17 residues. Germline V gene sequence: CDR1 KGHDR, CDR2 SFDVKD. V was pared by 4 bases and J by 0 bases, with 7 bases of the junction left unmatched. From the reads, TCRdb called clonotypes with MiXCR, one entry per CDR3 protein. The sample shows just under 550,000 distinct CDR3 sequences, approximately 26% of them seen only once. The V call is TRBV24-1, the J call TRBJ2-2, with 7 bases aligning to TRBD1. The specimen sequenced was PBMCs. The sequence was collected from a human donor in good health (CMV status not recorded). Some clones in this sample may be carry-over from other donors' samples. CDR3 sequence (DNA): TGTGCCACCAGTGAACATCCGGGACAGACGAACACCGGGGAGCTGTTTTTT. Translating it yields CATSEHPGQTNTGELFF.